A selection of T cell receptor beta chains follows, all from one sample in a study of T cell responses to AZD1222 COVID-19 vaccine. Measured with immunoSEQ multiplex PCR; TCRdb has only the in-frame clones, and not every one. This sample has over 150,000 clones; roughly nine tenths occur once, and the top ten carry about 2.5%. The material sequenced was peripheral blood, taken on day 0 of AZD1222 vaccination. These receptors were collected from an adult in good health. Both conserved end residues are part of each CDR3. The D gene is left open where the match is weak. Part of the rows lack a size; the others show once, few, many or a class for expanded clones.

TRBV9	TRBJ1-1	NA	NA	TGTGCCAGCAGTTACTCCAGGGGATCCAACACTGAAGCTTTCTTT	CASSYSRGSNTEAFF
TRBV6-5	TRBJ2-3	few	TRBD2	TGTGCCAGCAGCACGGGGGGAACTAGCACAGATACGCAGTATTTT	CASSTGGTSTDTQYF
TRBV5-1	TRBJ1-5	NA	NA	TGCGCCAGCAGCGGCGGGGGCCTAGGGGATCAGCCCCAGCATTTT	CASSGGGLGDQPQHF
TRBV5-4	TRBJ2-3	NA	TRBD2	TGTGCCAGCAGCTTGGTGCTAGCGGGAGGGGATAGCACAGATACGCAGTATTTT	CASSLVLAGGDSTDTQYF
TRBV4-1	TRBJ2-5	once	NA	TGCGCCAGCAGCCCCATTTTCTCAGCCTCCCAAGAGACCCAGTACTTC	CASSPIFSASQETQYF
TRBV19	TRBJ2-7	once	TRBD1	TGTGCCAGTAGTCGGGACAGAAAAAGCTACGAGCAGTACTTC	CASSRDRKSYEQYF
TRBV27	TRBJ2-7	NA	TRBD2	TGTGCCAGCAGCATGACTAGCGGGAGTCGTAACATCGAGCAGTACTTC	CASSMTSGSRNIEQYF
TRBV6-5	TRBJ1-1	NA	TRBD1	TGTGCCAGCAGTTATATCAGGGGGCTCACTGAAGCTTTCTTT	CASSYIRGLTEAFF
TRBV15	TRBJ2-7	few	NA	TGTGCCACCAGCGACTTTACGAGCTACGAGCAGTACTTC	CATSDFTSYEQYF
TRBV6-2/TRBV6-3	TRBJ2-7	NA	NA	TGTGCCAGCAGTTCCGGGGGGCGTAGCATAACCAGCTCCTACGAGCAGTACTTC	CASSSGGRSITSSYEQYF
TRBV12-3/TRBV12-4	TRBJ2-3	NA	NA	TGTGCCAGCAGTTTAAGGGCGTCTGATACGCAGTATTTT	CASSLRASDTQYF
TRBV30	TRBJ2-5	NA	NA	TGTGCCTGGAGTGTAGGTCGCAGTGGGAGGATAGAGACCCAGTACTTC	CAWSVGRSGRIETQYF
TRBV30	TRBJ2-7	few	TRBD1	TGTGCCTGGAGTGACGACAGGGTAGACGAGCAGTACTTC	CAWSDDRVDEQYF
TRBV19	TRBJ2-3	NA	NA	TGTGCCAGTAGTCCTCCTGGGCGTCCGGGCACAGATACGCAGTATTTT	CASSPPGRPGTDTQYF
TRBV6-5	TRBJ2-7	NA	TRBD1	TGTGCCAGCAGTTACTCTAGGACAGGGAGTGGCGAGCAGTACTTC	CASSYSRTGSGEQYF
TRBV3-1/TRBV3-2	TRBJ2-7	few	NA	TGTGCCAGCAGCCACAGGGCCCCCTACGAGCAGTACTTC	CASSHRAPYEQYF
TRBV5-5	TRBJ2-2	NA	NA	TGTGCCAGCAACGGCCAGGGAAACACCGGGGAGCTGTTTTTT	CASNGQGNTGELFF
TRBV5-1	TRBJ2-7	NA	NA	TGCGCCAGCAGCCTGACGCCCGACGACGAGCAGTACTTC	CASSLTPDDEQYF
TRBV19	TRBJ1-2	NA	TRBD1	TGTGCCGTCGGGACAGGCAGGGGCTACACCTTC	CAVGTGRGYTF
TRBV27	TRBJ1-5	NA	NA	TGTGCCAGCAGTCCCCGGACACCTATTTTCTGGCCCCAGCATTTT	CASSPRTPIFWPQHF
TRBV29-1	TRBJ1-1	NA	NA	TGCAGCGTTGTGGGGCAGGGGAGCACTGAAGCTTTCTTT	CSVVGQGSTEAFF
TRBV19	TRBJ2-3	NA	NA	TGTGCCAGTAGTACGCTCCTCACAGATACGCAGTATTTT	CASSTLLTDTQYF
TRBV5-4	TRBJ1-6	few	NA	TGTGCCAGCAGCTTGGTGGGAGTGCGGAATTCACCCCTCCACTTT	CASSLVGVRNSPLHF
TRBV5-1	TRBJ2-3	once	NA	TGCGCCAGCAGACCAGGACAGTCTACAGATACGCAGTATTTT	CASRPGQSTDTQYF
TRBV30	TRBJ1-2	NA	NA	TGTGCCTGGTCTTGGGGAACCTATGGCTACACCTTC	CAWSWGTYGYTF
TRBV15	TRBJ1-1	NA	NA	TGTGCCACCAGCAGAGATAGGCAGGGCTTGTTCGCTGAAGCTTTCTTT	CATSRDRQGLFAEAFF
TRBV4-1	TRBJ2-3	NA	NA	TGCGCCAGCAGCCGCCTTCCGGTTGGGTCCGGGGGCACAGATACGCAGTATTTT	CASSRLPVGSGGTDTQYF
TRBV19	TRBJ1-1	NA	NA	TGTGCCAGTAGTATTTTAGGGGCTGAAGCTTTCTTT	CASSILGAEAFF
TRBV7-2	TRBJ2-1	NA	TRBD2	TGTGCCAGCGGTGGGGGAGCGGGAGGTAAAGGCGATGAGCAGTTCTTC	CASGGGAGGKGDEQFF
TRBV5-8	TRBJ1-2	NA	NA	TGTGCCAGCAGCTCAGGGCCTAAGTTACCGGGCTACACCTTC	CASSSGPKLPGYTF
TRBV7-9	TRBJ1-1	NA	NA	TGTGCCAGCAGCTTAAATACAGTGAACACTGAAGCTTTCTTT	CASSLNTVNTEAFF
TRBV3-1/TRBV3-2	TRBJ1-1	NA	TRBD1	TGTGCCAGCAGCCAAGGGGGGACAGGGTTGAGTACTGAAGCTTTCTTT	CASSQGGTGLSTEAFF
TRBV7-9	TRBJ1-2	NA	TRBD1	TGTGCCAGCAGCTTAGGACAGGGAGGATCCCTTTATGGCTACACCTTC	CASSLGQGGSLYGYTF
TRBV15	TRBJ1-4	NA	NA	TGTGCCACCAGCAGAGATACTAGGAGGGGTTGGATGAGTGAAAAACTGTTTTTT	CATSRDTRRGWMSEKLFF
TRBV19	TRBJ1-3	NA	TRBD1	TGTGCCAGTCCTACGGGCCGGGGACAGCGCTTTGTAAACACCATATATTTT	CASPTGRGQRFVNTIYF
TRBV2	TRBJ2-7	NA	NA	TGTGCCAGCAGGAGGAGGGCTCCCAACGAGCAGTACTTC	CASRRRAPNEQYF
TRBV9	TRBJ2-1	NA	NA	TGTGCCAGCAGCGTAGGGCTAGCAGGCAGTAGAGAGGGGCAGTTCTTC	CASSVGLAGSREGQFF
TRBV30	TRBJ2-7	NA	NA	TGTGCCTGGAGTGTACCACAGGTGAGCTCCTACGAGCAGTACTTC	CAWSVPQVSSYEQYF
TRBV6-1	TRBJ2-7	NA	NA	TGTGCCAGCAGTGACCCCCACCTCTACGAGCAGTACTTC	CASSDPHLYEQYF
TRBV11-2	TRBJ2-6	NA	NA	TGTGCCAGCAGCTTAGTGGCAGGGTTTACTGGGGCCAACGTCCTGACTTTC	CASSLVAGFTGANVLTF
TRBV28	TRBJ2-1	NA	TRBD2	TGTGCCAGCAGCCGGTCCCCTAGCGGGAGTTTTGGTGAGCAGTTCTTC	CASSRSPSGSFGEQFF
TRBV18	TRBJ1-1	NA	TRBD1	TGTGCCAGCTCATCCAACAGGGGTGGCACTGAAGCTTTCTTT	CASSSNRGGTEAFF
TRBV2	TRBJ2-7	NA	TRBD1	TGTGCCAGCAGGGGGACAGGGGGCGCCTACGAGCAGTACTTC	CASRGTGGAYEQYF
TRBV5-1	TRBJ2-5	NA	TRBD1	TGCGCCAGCAGCAAATGGGCCGGGACAGGGATCCAAGAGACCCAGTACTTC	CASSKWAGTGIQETQYF
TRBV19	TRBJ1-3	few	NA	TGTGCCAGTAGTATTCCAGGGAGCCCCATCTCTGGAAACACCATATATTTT	CASSIPGSPISGNTIYF